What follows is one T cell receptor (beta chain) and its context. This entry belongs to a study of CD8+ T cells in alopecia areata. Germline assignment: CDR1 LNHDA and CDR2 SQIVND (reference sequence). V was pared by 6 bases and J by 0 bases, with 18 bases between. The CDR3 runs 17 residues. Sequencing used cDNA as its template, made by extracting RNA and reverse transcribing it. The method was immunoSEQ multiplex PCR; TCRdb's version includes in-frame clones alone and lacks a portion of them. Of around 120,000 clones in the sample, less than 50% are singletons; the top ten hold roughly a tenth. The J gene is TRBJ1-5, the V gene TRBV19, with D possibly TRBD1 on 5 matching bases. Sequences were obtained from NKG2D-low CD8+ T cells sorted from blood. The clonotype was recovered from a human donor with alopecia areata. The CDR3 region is CASSPVTGVYSNQPQHF. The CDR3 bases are TGTGCCAGTAGCCCCGTGACGGGGGTCTATAGCAATCAGCCCCAGCATTTT.